This T cell receptor (beta chain) was documented in a study of vaccination effects on CD4 cells after COVID-19 (dated by TCRdb to between 2021 and 2023). In the study overall: Each participant got two doses of an mRNA SARS-CoV-2 vaccine, either BNT162b2 or mRNA-1273. Pre-vaccine samples were drawn from a couple of convalescent patients 16 days and one week before the first dose, at 142 and 148 days after COVID-19 diagnosis. In both COVID-19 convalescent patients and infection-naive vaccine recipients, the study compared SARS-CoV-2 spike-specific CD4+ TCR repertoires from before mRNA vaccination with those from after it. A total of approximately 9 COVID-19 convalescent patients and a handful of SARS-CoV-2-naive healthy vaccine recipients were included in the full study. Cultures from other donors in the study were sequenced with the Oncomine TCR Beta short-read assay on an Illumina iSeq 100. The investigation overall reported the following: Only a small number of convalescent patients were included, and no early post-infection timepoints were available, which limited the study. In convalescent patients, the post-vaccine spike-reactive repertoire consisted mainly of new vaccine-induced clones, largely distinct from infection-induced clones. Marked clonal contraction was observed in both infection-induced and vaccine-induced clones at late post-vaccination timepoints, consistent with waning T cell responses.

In the ViraFEST assay, PBMC were stimulated with viral peptide pools, and antigen-specific CD4+ T cell clonotypes were then identified by expansion using TCR sequencing. After 10 to 11 days of culture, CD4+ T cells were isolated with the EasySep CD4+ T cell isolation kit. PCR-confirmed SARS-CoV-2 infection had occurred in convalescent patients between March and December 2020, before the Alpha, Beta and Delta variants emerged in the United States. Some 1.9 million PBMC per well were cultured with 10 ug/ml peptides in IMDM containing around 4.6% human AB serum, about 10 IU/ml IL-2 and gentamicin. For the negative control culture condition, an HIV-1 Nef peptide pool was used. On days 3 and 7, half of the culture medium was replaced with fresh IL-2-containing medium. Unless otherwise noted, each peptide stimulation condition was cultured in triplicate wells. Using Ficoll-Paque Plus gradient centrifugation, PBMC were separated from whole blood and then either used fresh or cryopreserved at -140C. Genomic DNA was extracted from cultured CD4+ T cells with the QIAamp micro DNA kit.

The library was obtained by the immunoSEQ multiplex PCR assay. DNA from the CD4+ T cells that had been cultured and isolated underwent TCR beta CDR3 sequencing. The authors' analysis ran thus. Non-productive TCR sequences were discarded, and reads were trimmed to the CDR3 region, with only CDR3s of 7 or more amino acids retained. The MANAFEST web app was used to pick out antigen-specific clonotypes by comparing their expansion in peptide wells with that in reference cultures. To count as positive, a clone had to show expansion at FDR<0.05 compared with the reference and with all other wells, an odds ratio above 5, and a frequency above 0.1% in two replicate wells. Cross-reactive clonotypes were defined as significantly expanded in SARS-CoV-2 spike wells and in at least one common cold coronavirus spike condition. CDR3 similarity was assessed by Levenshtein distance using the stringdist R package, and unrooted trees were constructed with ape in R 3.6.1. Imported from immuneACCESS, the table was reduced by TCRdb to in-frame sequences with V and J called. These copies leave out some clones; in studies compared against another copy, an unresolved V gene accounts for under half, and the cause of the remainder is not known. D and trimming come from the DNA, and the V and J calls and clone size come from that table. Present in this sample are about 70,000 clones, 73% of which were seen just once. The ten biggest clones cover 5% of the sample.

Worth noting for this clone: Its binding antigen is unknown. It has no much larger one-base neighbor in the sample; base qualities were not kept.

The clonotype comes from a human donor who had a prior SARS-CoV-2 infection. Sample: CD4+ T cells from PBMCs cultured with HIV peptides, taken before COVID-19 vaccination. Read against the paper, the sample's cell subset or site label means: HIV-1 Nef peptide pool negative control/reference culture.

The CDR3 sequence is CASSPLARGTQYF. Read as DNA, the sequence is TGTGCCAGCAGCCCACTAGCCCGGGGGACCCAGTACTTC. This chain is built from TRBV3-1 (or the pseudogene TRBV3-2) and TRBJ2-5; tentative D gene TRBD2, with 6 bases matching. The CDR3 has 13 amino acids, counting the end cysteine and phenylalanine. Here the CDR3 DNA is all that survives: 39 bases in frame from base 1. The trim is 4 bases for V and 7 bases for J, with a gap of 13 bases between the germline ends. As encoded in the germline V gene (reference sequence), CDR1 is LGHDT while CDR2 is YNNKEL.